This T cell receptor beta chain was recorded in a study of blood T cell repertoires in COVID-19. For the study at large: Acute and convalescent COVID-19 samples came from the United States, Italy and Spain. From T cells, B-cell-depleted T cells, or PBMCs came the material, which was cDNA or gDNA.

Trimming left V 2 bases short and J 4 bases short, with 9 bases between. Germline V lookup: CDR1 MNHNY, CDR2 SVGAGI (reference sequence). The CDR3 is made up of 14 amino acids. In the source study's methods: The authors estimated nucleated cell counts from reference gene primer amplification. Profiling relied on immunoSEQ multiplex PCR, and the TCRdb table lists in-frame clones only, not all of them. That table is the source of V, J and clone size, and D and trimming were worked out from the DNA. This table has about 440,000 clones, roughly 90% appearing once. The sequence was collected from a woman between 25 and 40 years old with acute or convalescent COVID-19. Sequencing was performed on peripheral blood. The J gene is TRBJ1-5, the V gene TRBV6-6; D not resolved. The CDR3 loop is CASSYGRENQPQHF. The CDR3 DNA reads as TGTGCCAGCAGTTACGGGAGGGAGAATCAGCCCCAGCATTTT.